Listed below are T cell receptor beta chains from one sample, sequenced in a study of blood T cell repertoires in COVID-19. Using immunoSEQ multiplex PCR, the repertoire was profiled, and TCRdb retains in-frame clones only, with some absent. The table records roughly 280,000 clones, roughly 86% of them present only once. Sequencing was done on a sample of PBMCs or T cells enriched from blood (not recorded which). The source of these receptors is a woman aged 55-70 years who had recovered from COVID-19. Each CDR3 is given with its conserved first and last residue. A D gene is named only where the DNA matches it firmly. Clone size appears in some rows only: once, few, many, or a class for an expanded clone.

V gene,D gene,clone size,J gene,CDR3 protein,CDR3 DNA
TRBV19,TRBD2,once,TRBJ2-2,CASRGGRDTGELFF,TGTGCCAGTAGAGGCGGGAGGGACACCGGGGAGCTGTTTTTT
TRBV6-5,NA,NA,TRBJ1-2,CAGRGWDYGYTF,TGTGCCGGAAGGGGGTGGGACTATGGCTACACCTTC
TRBV5-1,TRBD1,NA,TRBJ1-3,CASSLMIPGGSGNTIYF,TGCGCCAGCAGCTTGATGATACCAGGGGGCTCTGGAAACACCATATATTTT
TRBV29-1,TRBD2,NA,TRBJ2-1,CSVEVTSGRTEQFF,TGCAGCGTGGAGGTGACTAGCGGGAGGACTGAGCAGTTCTTC
TRBV19,NA,NA,TRBJ1-2,CASGGSGYTF,TGTGCCAGTGGGGGGTCTGGCTACACCTTC
TRBV9,TRBD1,NA,TRBJ2-7,CASSVGQGPSYEQYF,TGTGCCAGCAGCGTAGGACAGGGGCCATCCTACGAGCAGTACTTC
TRBV10-2,TRBD1,NA,TRBJ2-7,CASMGTGPYEQYF,TGCGCCAGCATGGGGACAGGCCCCTACGAGCAGTACTTC
TRBV9,NA,few,TRBJ2-7,CASSPRREDEQYF,TGTGCCAGCAGCCCACGCCGCGAGGACGAGCAGTACTTC
TRBV10-3,TRBD1,NA,TRBJ2-7,CAISDPPGTGAYEQYF,TGTGCCATCAGTGACCCCCCCGGGACAGGGGCCTACGAGCAGTACTTC
TRBV3-1/TRBV3-2,NA,NA,TRBJ1-1,CASSREGRIAFF,TGTGCCAGCAGCCGAGAGGGGAGAATAGCTTTCTTT
TRBV5-1,TRBD1,NA,TRBJ2-1,CASSLQGSSYNEQFF,TGCGCCAGCAGCTTACAGGGGAGCTCCTACAATGAGCAGTTCTTC